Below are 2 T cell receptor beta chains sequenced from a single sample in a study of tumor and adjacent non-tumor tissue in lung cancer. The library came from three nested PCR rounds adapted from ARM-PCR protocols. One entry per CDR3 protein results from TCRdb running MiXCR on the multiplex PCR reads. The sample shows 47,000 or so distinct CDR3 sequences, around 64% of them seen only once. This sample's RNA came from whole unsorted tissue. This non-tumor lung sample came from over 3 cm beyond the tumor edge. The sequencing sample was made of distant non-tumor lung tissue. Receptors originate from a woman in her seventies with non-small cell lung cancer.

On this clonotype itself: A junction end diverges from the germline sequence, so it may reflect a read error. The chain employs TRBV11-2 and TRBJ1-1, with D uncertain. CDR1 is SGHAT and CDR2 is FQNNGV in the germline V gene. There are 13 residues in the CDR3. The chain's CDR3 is CASSLGPRAEASF. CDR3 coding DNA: TGTGCCAGCAGCTTAGGTCCGAGAGCTGAAGCTTCCTTT.

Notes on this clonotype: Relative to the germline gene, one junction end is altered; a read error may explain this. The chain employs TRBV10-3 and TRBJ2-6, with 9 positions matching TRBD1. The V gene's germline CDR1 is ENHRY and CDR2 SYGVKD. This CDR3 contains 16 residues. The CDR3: CTIRHGTGTGASVLTF. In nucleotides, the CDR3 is TGTACCATCAGGCACGGGACAGGGACTGGGGCCAGCGTCCTGACTTTC.